This T cell receptor beta chain originates from a study of neurological immune-mediated disorders. This CDR3 has 13 amino acids. CDR1 and CDR2 (germline): SGHDN, FVKESK. Between the trimmed V and J ends, which lost 0 bases and 6 bases, there was a span of 7 bases. With 10-nucleotide random UMIs, 5'RACE was used to make the cDNA. TCRdb fed the 5' RACE reads into MiXCR, producing one record per CDR3 protein. The sample shows around 42,000 distinct CDR3 sequences, less than 15% of them seen only once. Sample time point: longitudinal time-point 3. 2 million PBMCs stored at -80 C were the source of the unsorted libraries. This clonotype has a count of ten or more.

This TCR came from a man aged 25-45 years in good health. Specimen: PBMCs. The chain links TRBV14 to TRBJ2-3; D not certain. Here the CDR3 DNA reads TGTGCCAGCAGCCAAGATACGATTGATACGCAGTATTTT. This codes for CASSQDTIDTQYF.